Included here is one T cell receptor (beta chain) sequence, with context. Its specificity is not known. A junction boundary mismatches the germline segment, possibly from a read error. This entry is derived from a study of CD8+ T cells in alopecia areata. On the study more broadly: The protocol delivered tofacitinib for 6 to 18 months, then withdrew it for 6 months. Study-level results: Researchers report lesional scalp, most notably alopecia totalis/universalis, outstripped normal scalp in clonality. TCR sharing across patients was less clear than in mice, possibly HLA-related.

Treatment meaning: oral pan-JAK inhibitor, 5-10 mg twice daily. Punch biopsies of lesional scalp, plus peripheral blood, were taken from alopecia areata patients. CDR1 is SGHTA and CDR2 is FQGNSA in the germline V gene. The CDR3 totals 11 residues. Reverse transcribed after extraction, RNA yielded cDNA as the sequencing template. Repertoires were generated with immunoSEQ multiplex PCR, while TCRdb's copy carries only in-frame clones and drops some. Counted here are about 92,000 clones, 44% occurring once; the ten biggest clones make up roughly 18%. This chain joins TRBV7-2 and TRBJ1-1; D is unresolved. The TCR sequence derives from a human donor with alopecia areata. Sequencing used CD8+ T cells sorted from blood, obtained at week 24, from a patient treated with tofacitinib. The CDR3 here is CASSLGSTAFF. The CDR3 DNA reads as TGTGCCAGCAGTTTAGGGTCAACGGCTTTCTTT.